These 8 T cell receptor beta chains were sequenced from one sample in a study of cytomegalovirus exposure and HLA in healthy donors. 13 Jbeta primers and 60 Vbeta primers were used for the PCR. Produced via immunoSEQ multiplex PCR; TCRdb's table is partial and in-frame only. Counted here are 150,000 to 200,000 clones, approximately 82% occurring once; the ten biggest clones make up about 1.7%. Sequencing was done on a sample of PBMCs. These receptors were collected from a woman younger than 35 in good health and CMV-seronegative.

The chain recombines TRBV6-5 with TRBJ1-2, with 7 bases lining up with TRBD1. The CDR3 runs 13 residues. The J segment lost 8 bases and the V segment lost 2 bases, leaving 5 bases of the junction unmatched. CDR1 and CDR2 (germline): MNHEY, SVGAGI. As DNA, the CDR3 is TGTGCCAGCAGTTACCTCAGGGGGAGCGGCTACACCTTC. Protein sequence: CASSYLRGSGYTF.

The table lists this clone with a few counts. The chain has TRBV28 and TRBJ2-1; 7 nucleotides agree with TRBD2. Trimming removed 4 bases from V and 3 bases from J; junction bases left unmatched: 9. Germline V gene sequence: CDR1 MDHEN, CDR2 SYDVKM. The CDR3 is 16 amino acids. This CDR3 reads CASSSSGREYYNEQFF. CDR3 bases: TGTGCCAGCAGTTCCTCGGGGCGGGAGTACTACAATGAGCAGTTCTTC. Together with reference TRBV28 and TRBJ2-1, the CDR3 gives the full variable domain: DVKVTQSSRYLVKRTGEKVFLECVQDMDHENMFWYRQDPGLGLRLIYFSYDVKMKEKGDIPEGYSVSREKKERFSLILESASTNQTSMYLCASSSSGREYYNEQFFGPGTRLTVL.

The V and J genes are TRBV27 and TRBJ2-1; 7 bases fit TRBD1. V lost 5 bases and J lost 1; bases outside the gene matches: 2. Germline V gene sequence: CDR1 MNHEY, CDR2 SMNVEV (reference sequence). CDR3 length: 14 residues. As DNA, the CDR3 is TGTGCCAGCAGTCCGGGACAGTCCTACAATGAGCAGTTCTTC. This encodes CASSPGQSYNEQFF.

This chain connects TRBV12-1 to TRBJ2-1; TRBD2 reflects the table's D call only, with no check against the DNA. TRBV12-1 is marked as a pseudogene. This CDR3 has 16 residues. The CDR3 sequence is CASRRRERFSYNEQFF. The CDR3 region has the DNA TGTGCCAGCAGAAGGCGGGAGCGATTCTCCTACAATGAGCAGTTCTTC.

The chain combines TRBV2 with TRBJ2-2; 13 nucleotides align to TRBD2. The V gene end was trimmed by 5 bases and the J gene end by 5 bases; junction bases not matched to a gene: 5. From germline, CDR1 is SNHLY and CDR2 FYNNEI. The CDR3 consists of 16 residues. This CDR3 is CASSRSGLAGTGELFF. The DNA for the CDR3 is TGTGCCAGCAGTAGGTCGGGACTAGCGGGGACCGGGGAGCTGTTTTTT. The full variable domain, with the rest looked up from reference TRBV2 and TRBJ2-2, is EPEVTQTPSHQVTQMGQEVILRCVPISNHLYFYWYRQILGQKVEFLVSFYNNEISEKSEIFDDQFSVERPDGSNFTLKIRSTKLEDSAMYFCASSRSGLAGTGELFFGEGSRLTVL.

This clone was detected a few times. The chain joins TRBV10-2 to TRBJ1-1; a weak D match, TRBD1 (5 bases). Trimming left V 6 bases short and J 4 bases short, with 18 bases between. Germline V gives CDR1 WSHSY, CDR2 SAAADI. The CDR3 runs to 15 residues. CDR3 residues: CASRADSGRVTEAFF. CDR3 coding DNA: TGCGCCAGCAGGGCAGACAGCGGGAGGGTCACTGAAGCTTTCTTT.

This rearrangement joins TRBV19 to TRBJ1-2; D not resolved. Germline CDR1 and CDR2: LNHDA and SQIVND (reference sequence). The CDR3 has 12 amino acids. V gave up 5 bases and J gave up 3 bases, with 7 bases separating them. The CDR3 loop is CASSRGDYGYTF. The CDR3 region has the DNA TGTGCCAGTAGTCGGGGAGACTATGGCTACACCTTC.

The gene calls are TRBV27 and TRBJ2-2; 7 positions match TRBD2. In germline, CDR1 is MNHEY, CDR2 SMNVEV (reference sequence). This CDR3 spans 14 amino acids. Unmatched junction bases numbered 5, after V lost 8 bases and J lost 2 bases. The CDR3 coding sequence is TGTGCCAGCGCCGGGACTACTAACACCGGGGAGCTGTTTTTT. It codes for CASAGTTNTGELFF.